The 28 T cell receptor beta chains presented below share a single source sample, sequenced in a study of blood T cell repertoires in COVID-19. This table comes from immunoSEQ multiplex PCR, and its TCRdb copy is limited to in-frame clones, with some not included. In the table there are approximately 210,000 clones, roughly four fifths of which are singletons. Sequenced: peripheral blood. These receptors all come from a woman aged 50 to 65 with active or convalescent COVID-19.

The chain couples TRBV28 to TRBJ2-1, with a weak D call TRBD1 (6 bases). The CDR3 contains 17 residues. V was cut by 5 bases and J by 0 bases, with 17 bases left in between. CDR1 and CDR2 (germline): MDHEN, SYDVKM. CDR3 bases: TGTGCCAGCAGTCTATACACAGGGTCTAGCTCCTACAATGAGCAGTTCTTC. Translating gives CASSLYTGSSSYNEQFF.

The rearrangement links TRBV28 to TRBJ1-5; D is uncertain. The V and J ends lost 3 bases and 6 bases respectively, with 6 bases between them. CDR3 length: 12 residues. Per germline, CDR1 MDHEN and CDR2 SYDVKM. CDR3 amino acids: CASSLSVQPQHF. In nucleotides, the CDR3 is TGTGCCAGCAGTTTGAGTGTTCAGCCCCAGCATTTT.

This clone showed up just a few times. The chain is built from TRBV15 and TRBJ1-3, with D possibly TRBD1 on 5 matching bases. The ends were cut back, 5 bases at V and 4 bases at J, with 9 bases in the middle. In germline, CDR1 is LNHNV, CDR2 YYDKDF (reference sequence). This CDR3 has 13 amino acids. The chain's CDR3 is CATSRDSGNTIYF. As DNA, the CDR3 is TGTGCCACCAGCCGGGACTCAGGAAACACCATATATTTT.

The chain is built from TRBV5-4 and TRBJ2-2; TRBD2 agrees at 7 bases. Per germline, CDR1 SGHNT and CDR2 YYREEE (reference sequence). The trim removed 2 bases at V and 5 bases at J, leaving 12 bases unmatched. CDR3 length equals 17 residues. CDR3 residues: CASSLRGPGLGTGELFF. The CDR3 nucleotides read TGTGCCAGCAGCTTACGGGGACCAGGACTAGGGACCGGGGAGCTGTTTTTT.

The J gene is TRBJ1-1, the V gene TRBV3-1 (or the pseudogene TRBV3-2); 9 bases are a match to TRBD1. Germline V gene data show CDR1 as LGHDT and CDR2 as YNNKEL (reference sequence). V shed 2 bases and J 11 bases; nucleotides not matched to a gene: 3. The CDR3 sequence is 12 residues long. The CDR3 protein is CASSQRDREAFF. DNA for the CDR3: TGTGCCAGCAGCCAAAGGGACAGGGAGGCTTTCTTT.

The chain joins TRBV7-8 to TRBJ1-2; the D is unclear. V lost 5 bases, J lost 8 bases, and 21 bases lay in between. The germline V gene has CDR1 SGHVS and CDR2 FQNEAQ. This CDR3 is built from 15 residues. This CDR3 reads CASSAGLVLRGGYTF. In DNA, the CDR3 is TGTGCCAGCAGCGCCGGTTTGGTTCTTCGGGGAGGCTACACCTTC.

Only a few counts were recorded for this clone. This chain joins TRBV10-1 and TRBJ1-1; D perhaps matches TRBD1 (5 bases). This CDR3 has 13 amino acids. V was cut by 4 bases and J by 4 bases, with 10 bases left in between. Germline V CDR1 and CDR2: WNHNN, SYGVQD (reference sequence). As DNA, the CDR3 is TGCGCCAGCAGTGTAGGGGCGCGCACTGAAGCTTTCTTT. Its protein is CASSVGARTEAFF.

The genes are TRBV9 and TRBJ1-4; D may be TRBD1 (5 bases). The germline gives CDR1 SGDLS, CDR2 YYNGEE. This CDR3 has 15 residues. The V end was cut by 3 bases, the J end by 2 bases, with 11 bases between. The DNA of the CDR3 is TGTGCCAGCAGCGCTAGGGGAGGCACTAATGAAAAACTGTTTTTT. Translating gives CASSARGGTNEKLFF. The entire variable domain, with the rest obtained from reference TRBV9 and TRBJ1-4, is as follows: DSGVTQTPKHLITATGQRVTLRCSPRSGDLSVYWYQQSLDQGLQFLIQYYNGEERAKGNILERFSAQQFPDLHSELNLSSLELGDSALYFCASSARGGTNEKLFFGSGTQLSVL.

V and J are TRBV11-2 and TRBJ1-6; possibly TRBD1 for D (6 bases). The CDR3 runs to 17 residues. The germline V and J ends were trimmed by 5 bases and 0 bases, with 14 bases remaining between them. CDR1 SGHAT and CDR2 FQNNGV come from the germline V gene. CDR3 residues: CASSPGQRSSYNSPLHF. DNA for the CDR3: TGTGCCAGCAGCCCCGGACAGCGGAGCTCCTATAATTCACCCCTCCACTTT.

The rearrangement uses TRBV10-2 and TRBJ1-1; 10 bases match TRBD1. This CDR3 comprises 13 residues. Germline-derived CDR1 and CDR2 are WSHSY and SAAADI. Trimming removed 2 bases from V and 11 bases from J; junction bases left unmatched: 5. CDR3 sequence (DNA): TGCGCCAGCAGTGAGGTGACAGGGGGCTCCGCTTTCTTT. This codes for CASSEVTGGSAFF.

V usage is TRBV15 and J usage is TRBJ1-5; D unresolved. Germline CDR1 reads LNHNV; CDR2 reads YYDKDF (reference sequence). The ends were cut back, 2 bases at V and 0 bases at J, with 5 bases in the middle. This CDR3 comprises 14 residues. This CDR3 reads CATSRQASNQPQHF. The CDR3 DNA sequence: TGTGCCACCAGCAGACAGGCTAGCAATCAGCCCCAGCATTTT.

CDR3 in DNA: TGCGCCAGCAGCTCACGCCCGGGTTATGGGAACACTGAAGCTTTCTTT. It is translated as CASSSRPGYGNTEAFF. The V call is TRBV5-1, the J call TRBJ1-1; D remains unclear. The CDR3 runs to 16 residues. Germline assignment: CDR1 SGHRS and CDR2 YFSETQ. V lost 3 bases and J 1 base, leaving 16 bases between the germline ends.

This clone was picked up a small number of times. CDR3 nucleotides: TGTGCCATCAGTGAGGGACTAGCGGGGAACACCGGGGAGCTGTTTTTT. It encodes CAISEGLAGNTGELFF. This chain joins TRBV10-3 and TRBJ2-2; 11 bases are a match to TRBD2. Germline V gene sequence: CDR1 ENHRY, CDR2 SYGVKD. Trimming removed 2 bases from V and 1 base from J; junction bases left unmatched: 0. This CDR3 comprises 16 residues.

This clone was detected only once. The chain recombines TRBV11-2 with TRBJ2-5; TRBD1 might be the D (6 bases). The CDR3 consists of 17 residues. V dropped 4 bases and J dropped 7 bases, with 25 bases sitting between them. Germline CDR1 reads SGHAT; CDR2 reads FQNNGV. CDR3 protein: CASSSPGAGPSGWTQYF. CDR3 nucleotides: TGTGCCAGCAGCTCGCCAGGGGCAGGACCGAGCGGATGGACCCAGTACTTC.

The CDR3 DNA reads TGTGCCAGCAGCGGACCCGGGACTAGAGCCTACAATGAGCAGTTCTTC. It specifies CASSGPGTRAYNEQFF. The V gene is TRBV9, the J gene TRBJ2-1; the match to TRBD2 covers 8 bases. V trimming: 3 bases; J trimming: 2 bases; junction bases outside the gene matches: 7. In germline, CDR1 is SGDLS, CDR2 YYNGEE. This CDR3 contains 16 residues. Based on the CDR3 plus reference TRBV9 and TRBJ2-1, the full variable domain is DSGVTQTPKHLITATGQRVTLRCSPRSGDLSVYWYQQSLDQGLQFLIQYYNGEERAKGNILERFSAQQFPDLHSELNLSSLELGDSALYFCASSGPGTRAYNEQFFGPGTRLTVL.

This chain links TRBV7-8 with TRBJ1-1; possible D gene TRBD1, 5 bases. This CDR3 has 17 amino acids. Germline values: CDR1 SGHVS, CDR2 FQNEAQ. Trimming pared 0 bases from V and 1 base from J, leaving 15 bases between. The CDR3 region is CASSLAVRAGQNTEAFF. In DNA form, the CDR3 reads TGTGCCAGCAGCTTAGCGGTTAGGGCAGGGCAGAACACTGAAGCTTTCTTT. Drawing the rest from reference TRBV7-8 and TRBJ1-1, the complete variable domain is GAGVSQSPRYKVAKRGQDVALRCDPISGHVSLFWYQQALGQGPEFLTYFQNEAQLDKSGLPSDRFFAERPEGSVSTLKIQRTQQEDSAVYLCASSLAVRAGQNTEAFFGQGTRLTVV.

This clone was counted between two and nine times. DNA of the CDR3: TGTGCCAGTAGATTCCAGGGGGCGGCGAACACCGGGGAGCTGTTTTTT. Protein product: CASRFQGAANTGELFF. This chain joins TRBV19 and TRBJ2-2; 8 nucleotides align to TRBD1. V gave up 6 bases and J gave up 0 bases; unmatched junction bases: 6. The length of the CDR3 is 16 residues. The germline gives CDR1 LNHDA, CDR2 SQIVND (reference sequence).

The rearrangement links TRBV6-1 to TRBJ2-1; 9 nucleotides align to TRBD2. Germline CDR1 and CDR2: MNHNS and SASEGT. The CDR3 runs 18 residues. The V gene end was trimmed by 4 bases and the J gene end by 3 bases; junction bases not matched to a gene: 13. In DNA, the CDR3 is TGTGCCAGCAGTGGGGCTAGCGGGGAGTTATTGGGCTACAATGAGCAGTTCTTC. It is translated as CASSGASGELLGYNEQFF.

This clone was observed a single time. The chain is built from TRBV3-1 (or the pseudogene TRBV3-2) and TRBJ1-2, with TRBD1 identical over 7 bases. In germline, CDR1 is LGHDT, CDR2 YNNKEL (reference sequence). This CDR3 has 15 amino acids. V was clipped by 4 bases and J by 0 bases; unmatched bases: 5. The DNA for the CDR3 is TGTGCCAGCAGCCGACGACAGGGCCCTAACTATGGCTACACCTTC. This translates into CASSRRQGPNYGYTF.

V is TRBV10-2 and J is TRBJ2-2, with D perhaps matching TRBD2 (6 bases). The CDR3 is 16 residues long. V gave up 3 bases and J gave up 1 base, with 12 bases separating them. The germline V gene encodes CDR1 WSHSY and CDR2 SAAADI. The CDR3 spells CASSDRRGQNTGELFF. The CDR3 DNA reads TGCGCCAGCAGTGACCGGCGGGGCCAGAACACCGGGGAGCTGTTTTTT.

The V and J genes are TRBV27 and TRBJ1-6; D is unresolved. The CDR3 has 14 amino acids. CDR1 MNHEY and CDR2 SMNVEV come from the germline V gene (reference sequence). V lost 3 bases to trimming and J lost 5 bases, with 8 bases between them. The CDR3 loop is CASSLADHNSPLHF. The DNA of the CDR3 is TGTGCCAGCAGTTTGGCTGATCATAATTCACCCCTCCACTTT.

The rearrangement links TRBV5-1 to TRBJ2-3, with 12 positions matching TRBD2. CDR1 is SGHRS, CDR2 YFSETQ, per germline. V was pared by 3 bases and J by 2 bases, with 4 bases of the junction left unmatched. This CDR3 contains 16 residues. The DNA of the CDR3 is TGCGCCAGCAGCTCCGGGACTAGCGGGCCCACAGATACGCAGTATTTT. This codes for CASSSGTSGPTDTQYF.

This clone was detected only a few times. The CDR3 region is CAISERDRAGTEAFF. DNA for the CDR3: TGTGCCATCAGTGAAAGGGACAGGGCGGGCACTGAAGCTTTCTTT. The V gene is TRBV10-3, the J gene TRBJ1-1, with TRBD1 matching 9 bases. V lost 3 bases to trimming and J lost 4 bases; unmatched junction nucleotides: 6. The CDR3 sequence is 15 residues long. Germline V gene sequence: CDR1 ENHRY, CDR2 SYGVKD.

This chain connects TRBV5-1 to TRBJ1-6, with 9 bases fitting TRBD1. The junction had 15 bases not matched to a gene; V was cut back by 7 bases and J by 10 bases. The CDR3 extends over 16 amino acids. Germline V gives CDR1 SGHRS, CDR2 YFSETQ. The CDR3 protein is CASSHPFGTGTSPLHF. Written as DNA, the CDR3 is TGCGCCAGCTCCCACCCTTTTGGGACAGGGACCTCACCCCTCCACTTT.

The CDR3 loop reads CASSPLAGPATGELFF. In nucleotides, the CDR3 is TGTGCCAGCTCACCTTTAGCGGGACCTGCCACCGGGGAGCTGTTTTTT. The chain recombines TRBV18 with TRBJ2-2, with 8 bases that match TRBD2. Germline lookup yields CDR1 KGHSH and CDR2 LQKENI. J lost 4 bases, V lost 3 bases, and 7 bases had no gene match. This CDR3 comprises 16 residues.

The V call is TRBV3-1 (or the pseudogene TRBV3-2), the J call TRBJ2-5; 15 bases fit TRBD2. Germline V gene data show CDR1 as LGHDT and CDR2 as YNNKEL (reference sequence). V gave up 3 bases and J gave up 5 bases; unmatched junction bases: 10. CDR3 length: 18 amino acids. CDR3 in DNA: TGTGCCAGCAGCCAGGGACTAGCGGGGGGCCGGGGTAGGGAGACCCAGTACTTC. Translated: CASSQGLAGGRGRETQYF.

The chain has TRBV6-5 and TRBJ1-5, with D possibly matching TRBD1 (5 bases). Per the germline V gene, CDR1 is MNHEY and CDR2 is SVGAGI. CDR3 size: 14 residues. The V end was cut by 2 bases, the J end by 2 bases, with 7 bases between. The CDR3 coding sequence is TGTGCCAGCAGTTACCGGGGGGGCAATCAGCCCCAGCATTTT. It is translated as CASSYRGGNQPQHF.

This clone was recorded at least ten times. The rearrangement links TRBV14 to TRBJ1-3; no definite D call. V was clipped by 5 bases and J by 8 bases, with 7 bases between them. This CDR3 contains 11 residues. The germline CDR1 and CDR2 sequences are SGHDN and FVKESK. The CDR3: CASSTGHTIYF. CDR3 DNA: TGTGCCAGCAGCACTGGGCACACCATATATTTT.